This TCR beta chain originates from a study of identical twins listed by TCRdb under 2016. About the study as a whole: To test whether fetal clonotypes persist, the study used deep sequencing on TCR alpha and beta repertoires from monozygotic twins, unrelated adults of various ages, and cord blood. To rule out contamination, the twin experiments were replicated at different times with different library preparation protocols. What the research found in general, with its limitations: Compared with coincidental sharing between unrelated individuals, an excess of low generation-probability sequences was observed among out-of-frame TCR alpha sequences shared between twins. Zero-insertion analyses could be partly confounded by invariant T cells such as MAIT and iNKT, though diverse VJ usage argued against such confounding for most clonotypes. A weaker excess of twin sharing was found in beta out-of-frame sequences because the signal-to-noise ratio was lowered by fewer shared sequences. Abundant cord blood beta clonotypes had fewer insertions, young adult naive repertoires showed a similar but weaker trend, and memory repertoires showed no such trend. Because the same donors could not be followed over many years, the conclusions depended on cross-sectional statistical analysis. In monozygotic twins, out-of-frame TCR alpha sharing was systematically underestimated by recombination models, although the models agreed with sharing between unrelated individuals.

The library was prepared using 5' RACE. Sequencer: Illumina HiSeq 2000. Template switching introduced a universal primer binding site; the final cDNA contained a unique molecular identifier, enabling accurate counting of TCR cDNA molecules. Specific primers in the conserved constant-segment region were used to synthesize first-strand cDNA for TCR alpha and beta chains. To control for contamination, every cDNA library was double barcoded, receiving both a SMART-Mk sample barcode and Illumina barcodes. Two successive PCR steps introduced TruSeq adapter sequences along with Illumina sample barcodes. TCR alpha and beta cDNA libraries were sequenced on the Illumina HiSeq platform with custom primers. On the study's bioinformatics: Unique molecular identifiers were extracted from raw reads with MiGEC, and CDR3 positions were determined with MiXCR. For each individual, recombination models were inferred using an EM algorithm with the repgenHMM and IGoR tools. The analysis of shared clonotypes was done with the tcR package in R, with sharing normalized by the product of cloneset sizes. To study raw recombination free of thymic and clonal selection effects, out-of-frame nonproductive sequences were analyzed. TCRdb reanalyzed the raw reads on its own, using fastp at Q25 for trimming and MiXCR for clone calling, and kept in-frame beta chains. A single entry per CDR3 protein holds the most common genes and DNA from its merged rows. The V and J calls shown here were made by TCRdb, not taken from the authors' results. This sample has roughly 1,500,000 distinct CDR3 sequences in its table, and under 35% of those were observed once. More than 0.25% of the sample goes to the ten largest clones.

All donors were healthy Caucasians. According to the germline V gene, CDR1 reads MDHEN and CDR2 reads SYDVKM. Spanning cysteine to phenylalanine, the CDR3 consists of 14 amino acids. The sequence is cut down to CDR3 DNA, 42 bases in frame from base 1. The V end gives up 3 bases and the J end 6 bases, leaving 4 bases in the junction not matched to a gene. There are a few counts of this clonotype. Its antigen specificity is not known. Base qualities are not recorded, but no much larger clone differs from it by a single base. In this chain, TRBV28 is recombined with TRBJ2-7, and 11 junction bases match TRBD2. The sequence was obtained from a newborn girl in good health. Sequencing was performed on cord blood. The CDR3 protein sequence reads: CASSFLGLAGEQYF. The base sequence is TGTGCCAGCAGTTTTCTCGGACTAGCGGGCGAGCAGTACTTC.